This TCR beta chain was recovered during a study of CD8 T cells in Susac syndrome (dated by TCRdb to about 2019). For context, the study as a whole: Repertoire sequencing was used to test whether CD8+ T cell activation and differentiation in Susac syndrome was antigen driven. Clonality of the CD8+ T cell repertoire was compared between more than 9 healthy donors, around 14 Susac syndrome patients and about 15 multiple sclerosis patients.

To note about this clonotype: The antigen it binds to is not known. The input lacks base qualities; no much larger clone sits a single base away.

From a lookup of the germline V gene, CDR1 and CDR2 are SGHVS and FQNEAQ. The CDR3 sequence holds 14 residues, the cysteine and phenylalanine included. CDR3 DNA only is kept here, 42 bases in frame from base 1. V lost 0 bases and J lost 1 base; the stretch between them is 7 bases long. RNA was extracted using the RNeasy kit, and roughly 0.5 to 1 ug of the RNA was reverse transcribed with random hexamers. The immunoSEQ multiplex PCR assay, covering 54 Vbeta and 13 Jbeta segments, was used to amplify TCR beta CDR3 regions. Bias from PCR amplification was corrected by using a synthetic template baseline for primer optimization and for computational correction. The published analysis was carried out like this. Reads were annotated to V, D and J genes according to IMGT and were analyzed with immunoSEQ Analyzer, with only productive sequences retained. To calculate clonality, Shannon entropy was normalized by log2 of the number of productive unique sequences and then subtracted from one. Public and private clones were assessed among the 100 most prevalent clones of each patient and control. Clones were defined as Susac-specific when absent from the healthy and MS cohorts, from approximately 1,100 published viral clones and from other ImmuneACCESS disease sequences. The raw public reads went through TCRdb reprocessing: fastp at Q25, MiXCR clone calling, in-frame beta chains kept. Every distinct CDR3 protein forms one entry, paired with its most common genes and DNA. TCRdb's processing, not the study's, gives the V and J calls here. Counted in this sample were some 260,000 distinct CDR3 sequences; roughly 85% of them appeared once. 0.11% of the sample belongs to the ten largest clones.

What the study reported, not specific to this receptor: The TCR sequencing and HLA analysis was acknowledged to have included a relatively small number of individuals.

High-throughput TCR beta sequencing profiled peripheral blood CD8+ and CD4+ T cells from healthy donors, Susac syndrome patients and multiple sclerosis patients. Multiple sclerosis controls were treatment-naive patients with stable or active relapsing-remitting disease fulfilling revised McDonald criteria. Bulk CD8+ and CD4+ T cells were purified by magnetic negative isolation, whereas CD8+ TEMRA cells were enriched by FACS. Blood was drawn into EDTA tubes, processed within 24 hours, and PBMCs were isolated by density gradient centrifugation. PBMCs destined for TCR sequencing were cryopreserved in liquid nitrogen and later thawed in a 37 °C water bath. Purity of sorted or isolated CD4+, CD8+ and CD8+ TEMRA cells was at least 90%.

The sample consisted of CD8+ T cells from PBMCs. The sequence was collected from a human donor with multiple sclerosis. The rearrangement joined TRBV7-8 to TRBJ2-7; a weak D assignment points to TRBD1 (5 bases agree). CDR3 region: CASSLAQASYEQYF. The DNA sequence reads TGTGCCAGCAGCTTAGCACAGGCATCCTACGAGCAGTACTTC.